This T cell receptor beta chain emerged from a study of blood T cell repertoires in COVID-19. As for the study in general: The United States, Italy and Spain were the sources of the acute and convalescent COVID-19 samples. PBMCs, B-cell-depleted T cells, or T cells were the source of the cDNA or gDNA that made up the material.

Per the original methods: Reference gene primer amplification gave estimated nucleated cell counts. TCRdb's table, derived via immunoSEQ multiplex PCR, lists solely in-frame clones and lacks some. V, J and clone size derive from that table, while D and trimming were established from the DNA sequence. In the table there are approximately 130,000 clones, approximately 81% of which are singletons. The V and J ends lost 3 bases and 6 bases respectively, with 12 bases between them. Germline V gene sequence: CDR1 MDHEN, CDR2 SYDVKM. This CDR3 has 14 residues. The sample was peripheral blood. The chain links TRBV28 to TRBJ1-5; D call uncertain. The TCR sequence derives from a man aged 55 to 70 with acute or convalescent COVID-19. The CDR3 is CASSFRVRGQPQHF. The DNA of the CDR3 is TGTGCCAGCAGTTTCCGGGTCCGCGGTCAGCCCCAGCATTTT.